This T cell receptor (beta chain) was identified in a study of blood T cells in healthy people across ages. Notes on the study in general: The unknown donor CMV status may have confounded expanded clonotype changes.

The use of a sample-barcoded 5' primer and a J-beta primer mix characterized a second PCR of about 7 to 12 cycles. Each cDNA molecule received a tag from a template-switch adaptor that had 12 random nucleotides. Each CDR3 protein gets one entry after TCRdb re-called the 5' RACE reads with MiXCR. The repertoire holds hundreds of thousands of distinct CDR3 sequences, with about 56% as singletons. CDR3 length equals 16 residues. CDR1 and CDR2 from the germline V gene are LGHNA and YSLEER. Deletions cut 2 bases from V and 2 bases from J, with 14 bases between. Note on this clonotype: Antigen specificity is unknown.

The sequencing sample was made of blood. The rearrangement joins TRBV4-3 to TRBJ2-3, with D maybe TRBD2 (5 bases). The clonotype comes from a man in his forties in good health. The CDR3: CASSQNSGSSTDTQYF. The CDR3 DNA is TGCGCCAGCAGCCAAAACAGCGGTTCTTCCACAGATACGCAGTATTTT.